This T cell receptor beta chain was profiled in a study of T cell repertoires in cytomegalovirus infection. Study at large: CMV infection together with matching HLA type was indicated by public TCR beta signatures.

MiXCR, run by TCRdb on the reads, gives a single entry per CDR3 protein. The repertoire includes roughly 990,000 distinct CDR3 sequences, around a third of them detected once, and about 14% sits in the top ten. This clonotype has more than one count but fewer than ten. Its antigen is unidentified. Study-wide results and limits: The response measured ex vivo was dominated by TCR beta clonotypes (HLA-C-restricted and CMV-specific). The cumulative frequency of public TCR beta families identified carriers of CMV plus the relevant HLA.

The CDR3 covers 16 residues. Looked up from germline, CDR1 is DFQATT and CDR2 is SNEGSKA (reference sequence). V dropped 0 bases and J dropped 3 bases, with 15 bases sitting between them. The V and J genes are TRBV20-1 and TRBJ2-4, with D maybe TRBD2 (5 bases). Material: cultured CD8+ T cells from PBMCs, obtained from culture after CMV antigen stimulation. This receptor was obtained from a human donor in good health (CMV status not recorded). Some clones in this sample may be carry-over from other donors' samples. CDR3 amino acids: CSARDSRGFGKNIQYF. The CDR3 DNA reads TGCAGTGCTAGAGATTCAAGAGGGTTCGGCAAAAACATTCAGTACTTC.